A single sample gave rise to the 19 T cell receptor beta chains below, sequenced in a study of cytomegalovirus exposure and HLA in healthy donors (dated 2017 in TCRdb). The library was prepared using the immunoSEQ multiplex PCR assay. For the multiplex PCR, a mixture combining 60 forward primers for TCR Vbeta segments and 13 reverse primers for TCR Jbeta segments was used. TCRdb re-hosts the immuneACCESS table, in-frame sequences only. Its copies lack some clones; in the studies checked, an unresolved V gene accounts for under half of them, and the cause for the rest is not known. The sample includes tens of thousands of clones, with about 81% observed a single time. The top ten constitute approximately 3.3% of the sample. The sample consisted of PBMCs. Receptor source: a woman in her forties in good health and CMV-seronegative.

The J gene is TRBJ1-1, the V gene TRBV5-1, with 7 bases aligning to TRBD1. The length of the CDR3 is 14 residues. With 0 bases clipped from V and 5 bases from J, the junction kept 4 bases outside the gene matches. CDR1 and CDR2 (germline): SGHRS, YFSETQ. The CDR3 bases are TGCGCCAGCAGCTTGGCCAGGGGGTTGACTGAAGCTTTCTTT. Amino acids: CASSLARGLTEAFF.

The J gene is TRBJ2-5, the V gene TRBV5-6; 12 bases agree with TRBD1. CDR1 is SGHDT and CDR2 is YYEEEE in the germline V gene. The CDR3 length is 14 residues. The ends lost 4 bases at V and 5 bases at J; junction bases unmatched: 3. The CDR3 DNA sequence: TGTGCCAGCAGCCGGGACAGGGGGCTGGAGACCCAGTACTTC. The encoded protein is CASSRDRGLETQYF.

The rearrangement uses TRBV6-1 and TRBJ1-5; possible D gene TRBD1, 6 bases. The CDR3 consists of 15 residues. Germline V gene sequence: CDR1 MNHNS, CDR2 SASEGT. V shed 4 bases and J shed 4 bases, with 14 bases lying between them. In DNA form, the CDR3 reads TGTGCCAGCAGTGGCCACTTCGACAGGAATCAGCCCCAGCATTTT. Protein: CASSGHFDRNQPQHF.

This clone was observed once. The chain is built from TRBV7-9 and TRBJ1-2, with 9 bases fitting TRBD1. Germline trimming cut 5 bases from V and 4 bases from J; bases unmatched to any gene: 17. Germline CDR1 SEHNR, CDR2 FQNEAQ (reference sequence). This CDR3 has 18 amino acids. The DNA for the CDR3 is TGTGCCAGCAGCCCAGTCCCGGGACAGGGACCGGGAGGCTATGGCTACACCTTC. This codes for CASSPVPGQGPGGYGYTF.

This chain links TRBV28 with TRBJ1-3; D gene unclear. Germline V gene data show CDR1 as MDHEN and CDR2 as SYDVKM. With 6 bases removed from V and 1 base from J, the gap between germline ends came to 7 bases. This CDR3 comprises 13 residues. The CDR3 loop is CASSLQSGNTIYF. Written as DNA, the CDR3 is TGTGCCAGCAGCCTGCAGTCTGGAAACACCATATATTTT.

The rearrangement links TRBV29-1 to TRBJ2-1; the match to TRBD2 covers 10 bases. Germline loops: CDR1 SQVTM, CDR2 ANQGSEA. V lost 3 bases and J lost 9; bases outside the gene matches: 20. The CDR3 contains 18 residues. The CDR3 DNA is TGCAGCGTTGATCTCGGATGGACCTCTAGCGGGAGAACCCCTGAGCAGTTCTTC. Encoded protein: CSVDLGWTSSGRTPEQFF.

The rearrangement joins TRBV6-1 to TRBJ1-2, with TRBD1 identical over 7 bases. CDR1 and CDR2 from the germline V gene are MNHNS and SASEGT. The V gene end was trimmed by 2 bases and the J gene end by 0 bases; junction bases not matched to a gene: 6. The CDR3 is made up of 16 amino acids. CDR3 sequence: CASSERDSYTNYGYTF. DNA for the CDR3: TGTGCCAGCAGTGAAAGGGACAGCTATACTAACTATGGCTACACCTTC.

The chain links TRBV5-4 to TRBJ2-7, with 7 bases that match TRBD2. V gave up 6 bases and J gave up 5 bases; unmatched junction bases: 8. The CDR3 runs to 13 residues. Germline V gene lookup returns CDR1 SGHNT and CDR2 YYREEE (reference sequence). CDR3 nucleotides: TGTGCCAGCACAAAGCGGGATCTGCACGAGCAGTACTTC. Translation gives CASTKRDLHEQYF. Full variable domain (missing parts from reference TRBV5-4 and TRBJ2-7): ETGVTQSPTHLIKTRGQQVTLRCSSQSGHNTVSWYQQALGQGPQFIFQYYREEENGRGNFPPRFSGLQFPNYSSELNVNALELDDSALYLCASTKRDLHEQYFGPGTRLTVT.

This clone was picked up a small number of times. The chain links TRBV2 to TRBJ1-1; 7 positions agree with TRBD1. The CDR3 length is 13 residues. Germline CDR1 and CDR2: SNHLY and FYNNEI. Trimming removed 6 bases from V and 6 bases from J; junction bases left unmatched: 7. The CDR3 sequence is CASRITGAPEAFF. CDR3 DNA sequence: TGTGCCAGCAGGATAACAGGGGCGCCTGAAGCTTTCTTT.

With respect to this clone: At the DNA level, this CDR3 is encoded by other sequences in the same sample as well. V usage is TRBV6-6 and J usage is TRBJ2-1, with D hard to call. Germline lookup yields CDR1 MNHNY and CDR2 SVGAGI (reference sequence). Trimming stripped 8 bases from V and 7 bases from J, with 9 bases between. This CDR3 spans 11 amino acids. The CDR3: CASVKLNEQFF. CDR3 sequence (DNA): TGTGCCAGCGTTAAGCTTAATGAGCAGTTCTTC.

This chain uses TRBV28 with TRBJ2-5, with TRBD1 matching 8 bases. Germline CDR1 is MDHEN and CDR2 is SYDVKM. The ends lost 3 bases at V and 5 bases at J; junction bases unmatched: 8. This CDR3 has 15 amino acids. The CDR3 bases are TGTGCCAGCAGTTTGTCGGCAGGGGGCTTGGAGACCCAGTACTTC. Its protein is CASSLSAGGLETQYF.

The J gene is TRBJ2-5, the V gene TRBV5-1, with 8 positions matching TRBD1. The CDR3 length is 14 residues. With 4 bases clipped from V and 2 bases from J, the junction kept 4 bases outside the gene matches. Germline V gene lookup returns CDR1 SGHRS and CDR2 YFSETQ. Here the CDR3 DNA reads TGCGCCAGCAGCCAAGACAGGGGACAAGAGACCCAGTACTTC. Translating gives CASSQDRGQETQYF. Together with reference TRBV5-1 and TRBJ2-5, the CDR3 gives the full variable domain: KAGVTQTPRYLIKTRGQQVTLSCSPISGHRSVSWYQQTPGQGLQFLFEYFSETQRNKGNFPGRFSGRQFSNSRSEMNVSTLELGDSALYLCASSQDRGQETQYFGPGTRLLVL.

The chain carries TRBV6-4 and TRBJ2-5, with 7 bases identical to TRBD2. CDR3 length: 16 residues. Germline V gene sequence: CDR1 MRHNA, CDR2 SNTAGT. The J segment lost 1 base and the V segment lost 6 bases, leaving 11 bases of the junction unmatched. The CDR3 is CASSPTAREIQETQYF. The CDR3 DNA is TGTGCCAGCAGCCCCACCGCGCGGGAGATCCAAGAGACCCAGTACTTC.

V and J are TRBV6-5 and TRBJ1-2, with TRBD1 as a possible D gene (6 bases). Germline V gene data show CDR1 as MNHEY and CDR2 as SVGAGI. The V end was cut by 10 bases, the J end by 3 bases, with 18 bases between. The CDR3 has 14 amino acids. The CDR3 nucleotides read TGTGCCATTTCACAGGGTTTGGGAGACTATGGCTACACCTTC. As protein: CAISQGLGDYGYTF.

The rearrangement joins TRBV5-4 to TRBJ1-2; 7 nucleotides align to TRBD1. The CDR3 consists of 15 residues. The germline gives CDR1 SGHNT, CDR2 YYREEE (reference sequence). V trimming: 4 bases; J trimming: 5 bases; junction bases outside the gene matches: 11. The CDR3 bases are TGTGCCAGCAGCCGCAGACAGGGCCTTTTTTATGGCTACACCTTC. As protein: CASSRRQGLFYGYTF.

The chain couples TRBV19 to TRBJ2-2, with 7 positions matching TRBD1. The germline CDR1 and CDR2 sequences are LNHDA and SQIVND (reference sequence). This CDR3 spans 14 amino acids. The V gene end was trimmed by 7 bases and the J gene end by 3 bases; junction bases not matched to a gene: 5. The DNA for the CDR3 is TGTGCCAGTAAGGTAACAGGGGACACCGGGGAGCTGTTTTTT. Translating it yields CASKVTGDTGELFF. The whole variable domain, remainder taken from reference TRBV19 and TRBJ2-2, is DGGITQSPKYLFRKEGQNVTLSCEQNLNHDAMYWYRQDPGQGLRLIYYSQIVNDFQKGDIAEGYSVSREKKESFPLTVTSAQKNPTAFYLCASKVTGDTGELFFGEGSRLTVL.

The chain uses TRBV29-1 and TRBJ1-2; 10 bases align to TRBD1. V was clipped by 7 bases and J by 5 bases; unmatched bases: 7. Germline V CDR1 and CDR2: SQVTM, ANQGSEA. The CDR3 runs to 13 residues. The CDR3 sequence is CSAGPGQGYGYTF. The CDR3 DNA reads TGCAGCGCGGGACCGGGACAGGGGTATGGCTACACCTTC.

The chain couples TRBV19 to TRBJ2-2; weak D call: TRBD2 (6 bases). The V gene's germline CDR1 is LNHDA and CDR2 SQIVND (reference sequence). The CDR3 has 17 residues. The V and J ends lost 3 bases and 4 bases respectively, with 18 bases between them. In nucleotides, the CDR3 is TGTGCCAGTAGTATGGAGAAACGTCGGGAGCCCACCGGGGAGCTGTTTTTT. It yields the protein CASSMEKRREPTGELFF.

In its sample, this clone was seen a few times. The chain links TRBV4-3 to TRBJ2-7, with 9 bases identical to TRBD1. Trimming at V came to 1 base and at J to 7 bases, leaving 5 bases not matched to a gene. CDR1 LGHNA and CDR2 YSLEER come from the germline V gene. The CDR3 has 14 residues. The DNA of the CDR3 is TGCGCCAGCAGCCAAGCACAGGGGGCAAGAGAGCAGTACTTC. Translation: CASSQAQGAREQYF.